The rows below give T cell receptor beta chains drawn from one sample of a study of blood T cell repertoires in COVID-19. Repertoires were generated with immunoSEQ multiplex PCR, while TCRdb's copy carries only in-frame clones and drops some. In the table there are roughly 160,000 clones, under 95% of which are singletons. The sample consisted of peripheral blood. These TCRs come from a man in his late teens or twenties with COVID-19, enrolled during active disease. Both conserved end residues are part of each CDR3. Each record gives: D gene, clone size, V gene, J gene, CDR3 protein, CDR3 DNA. A D gene is named only where the DNA matches it firmly. A clone size is listed for some rows: how often the clone was seen (once, few, many), or a class if it is expanded.

TRBD2,NA,TRBV11-2,TRBJ2-7,CASGGLTYEQYF,TGTGCCTCGGGGGGGCTTACCTACGAGCAGTACTTC
NA,NA,TRBV21-1,TRBJ2-7,CASSRTGTVISYEQYF,TGTGCCAGCAGCCGGACAGGGACGGTGATTTCCTACGAGCAGTACTTC
TRBD2,NA,TRBV7-2,TRBJ2-7,CASSLAASGSEQYF,TGTGCCAGCAGCTTAGCAGCTAGCGGGAGTGAGCAGTACTTC
TRBD1,NA,TRBV28,TRBJ2-7,CASTLVTGGFNEQYF,TGTGCCAGCACTTTAGTGACAGGGGGGTTCAACGAGCAGTACTTC
TRBD2,NA,TRBV27,TRBJ2-7,CASSARAGGREQYF,TGTGCCAGCAGTGCCCGAGCGGGAGGGCGGGAGCAGTACTTC
NA,NA,TRBV6-5,TRBJ1-5,CASSTHSGNQPQHF,TGTGCCAGCAGTACCCACAGTGGCAATCAGCCCCAGCATTTT
NA,NA,TRBV6-4,TRBJ1-6,CASSAGVGSPLHF,TGTGCCAGCAGCGCAGGGGTCGGATCACCCCTCCACTTT
NA,NA,TRBV2,TRBJ2-7,CASSEVEVAREQYF,TGTGCCAGCAGTGAGGTCGAGGTGGCCCGCGAGCAGTACTTC
TRBD2,NA,TRBV14,TRBJ2-3,CASSHTWTSGSAQYF,TGTGCCAGCAGCCACACCTGGACTAGCGGGAGTGCGCAGTATTTT
NA,NA,TRBV15,TRBJ1-2,CATSRYGPNYGYTF,TGTGCCACCAGCAGATATGGGCCCAACTATGGCTACACCTTC
NA,NA,TRBV27,TRBJ2-7,CASSLAGAYEQYF,TGTGCCAGCAGTTTAGCAGGGGCCTACGAGCAGTACTTC
NA,few,TRBV27,TRBJ1-1,CASSLLRYTEAFF,TGTGCCAGCAGCCTCCTGAGGTACACTGAAGCTTTCTTT
NA,NA,TRBV11-1,TRBJ2-7,CASSPRGLRSYEQYF,TGTGCCAGCAGCCCCCGCGGACTCCGCTCCTACGAGCAGTACTTC
NA,once,TRBV7-9,TRBJ2-1,CASSSRGALVNEQFF,TGTGCCAGCAGCTCCCGCGGGGCCCTGGTCAATGAGCAGTTCTTC
NA,NA,TRBV7-2,TRBJ1-2,CASSSLGPGNYGYTF,TGTGCCAGCAGCTCTCTTGGACCAGGGAACTATGGCTACACCTTC
NA,once,TRBV5-3,TRBJ1-5,CARSPQDCNQPQHF,TGTGCCAGAAGCCCACAGGATTGCAATCAGCCCCAGCATTTT
TRBD2,NA,TRBV27,TRBJ2-7,CASSTGLADRSSYEQYF,TGTGCCAGCAGTACGGGACTAGCGGACAGAAGCTCCTACGAGCAGTACTTC
TRBD2,NA,TRBV15,TRBJ2-3,CATSRGTSGSSDTQYF,TGTGCCACCAGCAGAGGGACTAGCGGGAGCTCAGATACGCAGTATTTT
TRBD2,NA,TRBV5-1,TRBJ2-3,CASSHGLAGDTQYF,TGCGCCAGCAGTCATGGACTAGCGGGAGATACGCAGTATTTT
TRBD2,NA,TRBV5-1,TRBJ2-1,CASSQRASGSKNEQFF,TGCGCCAGCAGCCAAAGGGCTAGCGGGAGTAAGAATGAGCAGTTCTTC
TRBD2,NA,TRBV28,TRBJ2-2,CASSFGLAGVGRELFF,TGTGCCAGCAGTTTCGGACTAGCGGGAGTTGGTAGGGAGCTGTTTTTT
NA,NA,TRBV6-6,TRBJ2-7,CASSYDSFYEQYF,TGTGCCAGCAGTTACGACAGCTTCTACGAGCAGTACTTC
NA,NA,TRBV7-2,TRBJ2-2,CASSPRGQSTGELFF,TGTGCCAGCAGCCCGAGGGGACAAAGCACCGGGGAGCTGTTTTTT
TRBD2,NA,TRBV7-2,TRBJ2-3,CASSYFGAGVYLADTQYF,TGTGCCAGCAGCTACTTCGGAGCGGGAGTTTATTTAGCAGATACGCAGTATTTT
TRBD2,NA,TRBV29-1,TRBJ2-3,CSVAGTSGTTDTQYF,TGCAGCGTAGCCGGGACTAGCGGGACCACAGATACGCAGTATTTT
NA,once,TRBV27,TRBJ2-1,CASSLYNEQFF,TGTGCCAGCAGCCTCTACAATGAGCAGTTCTTC
NA,NA,TRBV11-3,TRBJ2-2,CASSLTRGTGELFF,TGTGCCAGCAGCCTCACCCGAGGCACCGGGGAGCTGTTTTTT
NA,once,TRBV2,TRBJ1-5,CASRPDISSNQPQHF,TGTGCCAGCAGGCCAGACATATCCTCGAATCAGCCCCAGCATTTT
NA,NA,TRBV15,TRBJ2-7,CATSRDFGARYEQYF,TGTGCCACCAGCAGAGACTTTGGGGCGAGGTACGAGCAGTACTTC
TRBD2,NA,TRBV18,TRBJ2-7,CASSPRAGGPDEQYF,TGTGCCAGCTCACCTAGGGCGGGAGGGCCGGACGAGCAGTACTTC
NA,NA,TRBV15,TRBJ2-7,CATSEFGGLYEQYF,TGTGCCACCAGCGAATTTGGGGGACTCTACGAGCAGTACTTC
NA,NA,TRBV7-9,TRBJ1-1,CASSFGRDTEAFF,TGTGCCAGCAGCTTCGGCAGGGACACTGAAGCTTTCTTT
NA,NA,TRBV4-3,TRBJ1-1,CASSQASNTEAFF,TGCGCCAGCAGCCAAGCGAGCAACACTGAAGCTTTCTTT
NA,NA,TRBV15,TRBJ2-3,CATSRDGGADTQYF,TGTGCCACCAGCAGAGATGGAGGGGCAGATACGCAGTATTTT
TRBD1,once,TRBV6-2/TRBV6-3,TRBJ1-5,CASSRTGKGNQPQHF,TGTGCCAGCAGTCGGACAGGGAAGGGCAATCAGCCCCAGCATTTT
NA,NA,TRBV18,TRBJ1-2,CASAIDSLSGYTF,TGTGCCAGCGCAATCGACAGCCTGAGTGGCTACACCTTC
NA,NA,TRBV7-2,TRBJ2-2,CASSFDRAFTGELFF,TGTGCCAGCAGCTTTGACAGAGCATTCACCGGGGAGCTGTTTTTT
TRBD2,NA,TRBV5-6,TRBJ2-1,CASSLVLAGGAYNEQFF,TGTGCCAGCAGCTTGGTTCTCGCGGGAGGGGCCTACAATGAGCAGTTCTTC
TRBD1,NA,TRBV13,TRBJ2-7,CASSPGQGQENEQYF,TGTGCCAGCAGCCCGGGACAGGGGCAGGAGAACGAGCAGTACTTC
TRBD1,once,TRBV10-3,TRBJ2-7,CAIGTGDDEQYF,TGTGCCATAGGGACAGGGGACGACGAGCAGTACTTC
TRBD2,NA,TRBV6-5,TRBJ2-2,CASSGTSGRTGELFF,TGTGCCAGCAGCGGGACTAGCGGGAGAACCGGGGAGCTGTTTTTT
NA,NA,TRBV2,TRBJ2-2,CAKKSGNTGELFF,TGTGCCAAGAAGAGCGGAAACACCGGGGAGCTGTTTTTT
TRBD1,NA,TRBV10-3,TRBJ1-1,CAISDTRQGYTEAFF,TGTGCCATCAGTGACACTAGACAGGGGTACACTGAAGCTTTCTTT
TRBD2,NA,TRBV30,TRBJ2-1,CAWSGRLANYNEQFF,TGTGCCTGGAGTGGACGACTAGCGAACTACAATGAGCAGTTCTTC
TRBD1,NA,TRBV5-1,TRBJ2-7,CASSLTGQGFYEQYF,TGCGCCAGCAGCTTAACGGGACAGGGGTTTTACGAGCAGTACTTC
TRBD1,NA,TRBV29-1,TRBJ1-2,CSVFDRGGYTF,TGCAGCGTCTTCGACAGGGGCGGCTACACCTTC
NA,NA,TRBV30,TRBJ2-1,CAWSLAFQQFF,TGTGCCTGGAGTCTAGCGTTCCAGCAGTTCTTC
TRBD1,few,TRBV6-1,TRBJ2-7,CASSEAGTGGYEQYF,TGTGCCAGCAGTGAAGCGGGGACAGGGGGCTACGAGCAGTACTTC
TRBD2,NA,TRBV5-1,TRBJ2-2,CASSPLAENTGELFF,TGCGCCAGCAGCCCACTAGCGGAGAACACCGGGGAGCTGTTTTTT
NA,NA,TRBV28,TRBJ1-2,CASSPPSGSLCTF,TGTGCCAGCAGTCCCCCATCCGGGTCTCTCTGCACCTTC
NA,NA,TRBV5-1,TRBJ2-5,CASSLVPGSAGETQYF,TGCGCCAGCAGCTTGGTTCCAGGATCCGCCGGAGAGACCCAGTACTTC